This T cell receptor (beta chain) was sequenced for a study of T-cell memory formation after mild COVID-19. For this clonotype: Its antigen is as yet unknown.

The CDR3 has 16 residues. Germline V gives CDR1 SGHTA, CDR2 FQGTGA. The V and J ends lost 5 bases and 4 bases, in that order; junction bases with no gene match: 6. TCRdb called the 5' RACE reads again in MiXCR, with one record for every CDR3 protein. Here the sample spans about 350,000 distinct CDR3 sequences, roughly 15% being singletons. General observations from the study: A subset of responding clones appeared in pre-infection memory, suggesting cross-reactive memory joined. Day 15 to 85 contracting clones showed balanced CD4/CD8; later expanders leaned CD4+.

Sequencing used PBMCs or a T cell subset sorted from them (not recorded which). The rearrangement joins TRBV7-3 to TRBJ2-2, with 11 bases identical to TRBD1. The TCR sequence derives from a man younger than 35 who had mild COVID-19 (a few samples of this study predate the infection). Cell type and time point are not known. The CDR3 here is CASSPRTGGGTGELFF. DNA of the CDR3: TGTGCCAGCAGCCCACGGACAGGGGGCGGCACCGGGGAGCTGTTTTTT.